Listed below are T cell receptor beta chains from one sample, sequenced in a study of OX40 agonist ivuxolimab in advanced cancers. The repertoire was sequenced with immunoSEQ multiplex PCR; TCRdb's copy has only in-frame clones and lacks some. This table holds around 58,000 clones, around 89% found once. The input for sequencing was CD4+ or CD8+ T cells sorted from blood, taken in a trial of the OX40 agonist ivuxolimab. These receptors all stem from an adult with an advanced solid tumor such as melanoma, head and neck, liver or kidney cancer. Both conserved end residues are trimmed from each CDR3. A D gene is named only where the DNA matches it firmly.

d_call,j_call,v_call,cdr3_aa
TRBD1,TRBJ1-1,TRBV7-9,ASSATTGMNTEAF
.,TRBJ2-1,TRBV18,ASSATSEQF
.,TRBJ2-3,TRBV10-3,AISWDSTDTQY
TRBD1,TRBJ1-4,TRBV5-5,ASSLATGVNEKLF
.,TRBJ2-3,TRBV11-2,ASSPNRLTDTQY
.,TRBJ2-7,TRBV29-1,SVARDGPRVEQY
.,TRBJ1-1,TRBV5-1,ASSFGPYSNTEAF
TRBD1,TRBJ2-5,TRBV19,ASSRDSQETQY
.,TRBJ2-1,TRBV28,ASSLPTHRDNEQF
.,TRBJ1-3,TRBV9,ASSVTAGGNTIY
.,TRBJ2-7,TRBV5-6,ASSLYEGRYEQY
.,TRBJ1-4,TRBV10-3,AISGSGTSNEKLF
.,TRBJ1-1,TRBV7-8,ASSLGTNTEAF
.,TRBJ2-7,TRBV6-6,ASSPRQGPYEQY
TRBD1,TRBJ1-1,TRBV11-1,ASSRDRGQTEAF
.,TRBJ1-2,TRBV5-1,ASSLNQVRRLDGYT
TRBD2,TRBJ2-5,TRBV7-3,ASSLGGVQETQY
.,TRBJ2-6,TRBV4-1,ASSQEGTTGANVLT
.,TRBJ1-1,TRBV6-5,ASSRRQNTEAF
.,TRBJ1-5,TRBV5-5,ASSLRGVSNQPQH
.,TRBJ2-7,TRBV30,AGQGYDEQY
TRBD2,TRBJ2-3,TRBV4-1,ASSQGSTSGPTDTQY
TRBD1,TRBJ2-1,TRBV6-5,ASSRRDRGGNEQF
.,TRBJ2-3,TRBV7-9,ASSPQGLGTDTQY
.,TRBJ1-5,TRBV19,ASSTSQNQPQH
.,TRBJ2-7,TRBV7-8,ASSLVYTVGPTYEQY
.,TRBJ2-7,TRBV28,ASEGRGEQY
.,TRBJ2-7,TRBV5-1,ASSLSRQDSYEQY
.,TRBJ1-4,TRBV7-9,ASSFYGGEKLF
.,TRBJ2-3,TRBV5-1,ATVLDSPSTDTQY
.,TRBJ2-1,TRBV6-5,ASSYRGLREF
.,TRBJ1-5,TRBV6-1,ASSEDGLSQPQH
.,TRBJ1-1,TRBV2,ASRGQGEGEAF
.,TRBJ2-1,TRBV29-1,SVEITEYNEQF
.,TRBJ1-3,TRBV7-6,ASSLAIAGQGNTIY
.,TRBJ1-1,TRBV6-6,ASSPSSLGAF
.,TRBJ1-6,TRBV19,ASSQGWNSPLH
.,TRBJ1-4,TRBV5-1,ASSLVPATNEKLF
.,TRBJ2-3,TRBV29-1,SGKQGLLSTDTQY
.,TRBJ1-4,TRBV2,ASSQGPSVEKLF
.,TRBJ2-1,TRBV5-1,ASSLEGRISYNEQF
.,TRBJ2-6,TRBV5-6,ASSLGRAGANVLT
.,TRBJ1-5,TRBV15,ATSRDQSYQPQH
.,TRBJ2-6,TRBV5-5,ASSPGAHSGANVLT
TRBD1,TRBJ2-1,TRBV18,ASSPRQGRNEQF
.,TRBJ1-1,TRBV28,ASSGVTGTEAF
TRBD1,TRBJ1-5,TRBV15,ATSRTGGVGNQPQH
.,TRBJ2-3,TRBV10-3,AIREGAADTQY
.,TRBJ2-7,TRBV10-3,AIRTGGSYEQY
.,TRBJ1-3,TRBV4-2,ASSQVGGGNTIY
.,TRBJ2-7,TRBV5-6,ASPGGGDYSYEQY
.,TRBJ1-2,TRBV30,AWSVGLNYGYT
TRBD1,TRBJ1-6,TRBV30,AWRTGSPNSPLH
.,TRBJ1-3,TRBV5-1,ASSFQPSGNTIY